This passage covers 28 T cell receptor beta chains from one sample sequenced in a study of cytomegalovirus exposure and HLA in healthy donors. Primers included in the PCR were 60 Vbeta and 13 Jbeta primers. TCRdb keeps only in-frame clones here, not all; method: immunoSEQ multiplex PCR. The sample holds about 140,000 clones, 80% seen once. The sequenced sample was PBMCs. The receptors were gathered from a middle-aged man in good health and CMV-seropositive.

This chain links TRBV13 with TRBJ2-3; TRBD2 agrees at 7 bases. Germline V CDR1 and CDR2: PRHDT, FYEKMQ (reference sequence). After removal of 6 bases from V and 0 bases from J, the junction contained 3 bases not matched to a gene. The CDR3 loop spans 14 amino acids. The chain's CDR3 is CASSRGGSTDTQYF. The CDR3 coding sequence is TGTGCCAGCAGTAGGGGAGGGAGCACAGATACGCAGTATTTT.

This chain connects TRBV7-3 to TRBJ2-1, with 8 nucleotides matching TRBD2. J lost 7 bases, V lost 5 bases, and 13 bases had no gene match. Germline CDR1 SGHTA, CDR2 FQGTGA. The CDR3 loop spans 16 amino acids. The CDR3 loop is CASSPQPGLGLNEQFF. CDR3 DNA sequence: TGTGCCAGCAGCCCACAGCCGGGACTAGGGTTGAATGAGCAGTTCTTC.

The rearrangement uses TRBV4-1 and TRBJ2-7; 8 bases map to TRBD2. The germline V gene encodes CDR1 MGHRA and CDR2 YSYEKL. This CDR3 spans 17 amino acids. With V trimmed by 1 base and J by 0 bases, 8 bases remained unmatched. The CDR3 nucleotides are TGCGCCAGCAGCCAAGTATGGGCGGGGGGACTCTCCTACGAGCAGTACTTC. Translating it yields CASSQVWAGGLSYEQYF.

The rearrangement joins TRBV5-1 to TRBJ2-7, with 9 nucleotides matching TRBD1. CDR1 is SGHRS and CDR2 is YFSETQ in the germline V gene. The CDR3 covers 14 residues. V lost 6 bases and J lost 0; bases outside the gene matches: 4. Here the CDR3 reads CASTGTGPSYEQYF. The CDR3 region has the DNA TGCGCCAGCACCGGGACAGGGCCCTCCTACGAGCAGTACTTC.

The V call is TRBV2, the J call TRBJ1-1; 9 bases are shared with TRBD1. CDR1 and CDR2 (germline): SNHLY, FYNNEI. The CDR3 is 15 residues long. V lost 6 bases and J lost 5; bases outside the gene matches: 10. The CDR3 sequence: CASRPDRGGYTEAFF. The CDR3 DNA reads as TGTGCCAGCAGACCGGACAGGGGCGGTTATACTGAAGCTTTCTTT.

The gene calls are TRBV4-1 and TRBJ2-7, with D possibly being TRBD1 (5 bases). V was cut by 4 bases and J by 6 bases, with 13 bases left in between. The CDR3 is made up of 13 amino acids. In germline, CDR1 is MGHRA, CDR2 YSYEKL. This CDR3 reads CASSPMGRGEQYF. CDR3 bases: TGCGCCAGCAGCCCCATGGGGCGTGGCGAGCAGTACTTC.

The rearrangement joins TRBV6-5 to TRBJ1-2; D is possibly TRBD1 (6 bases). V was shortened by 0 bases and J by 4 bases, with 12 bases between the two germline ends. Germline CDR1 and CDR2: MNHEY and SVGAGI. The CDR3 loop spans 15 amino acids. DNA for the CDR3: TGTGCCAGCAGTTACTCGGGGGCACGGACCTATGGCTACACCTTC. It specifies CASSYSGARTYGYTF.

This clone was counted a few times. This chain joins TRBV4-3 and TRBJ1-2; D perhaps matches TRBD1 (5 bases). This CDR3 is 15 amino acids long. V lost 4 bases to trimming and J lost 7 bases, with 19 bases between them. Germline-derived CDR1 and CDR2 are LGHNA and YSLEER. As DNA, the CDR3 is TGCGCCAGCAGCCCTGGGACTCTCTTATTGGGTGGCTACACCTTC. This sequence encodes CASSPGTLLLGGYTF.

This rearrangement joins TRBV9 to TRBJ2-1; 7 bases agree with TRBD2. The CDR3 totals 15 residues. Trimming removed 2 bases from V and 5 bases from J; junction bases left unmatched: 7. The V gene's germline CDR1 is SGDLS and CDR2 YYNGEE. The CDR3 loop reads CASSVDGRPHNEQFF. The CDR3 DNA reads TGTGCCAGCAGCGTGGACGGGAGGCCCCACAATGAGCAGTTCTTC. The full variable domain, its missing parts supplied by reference TRBV9 and TRBJ2-1, is DSGVTQTPKHLITATGQRVTLRCSPRSGDLSVYWYQQSLDQGLQFLIQYYNGEERAKGNILERFSAQQFPDLHSELNLSSLELGDSALYFCASSVDGRPHNEQFFGPGTRLTVL.

This chain uses TRBV7-6 with TRBJ2-1, with 7 nucleotides matching TRBD1. V trimming: 5 bases; J trimming: 10 bases; junction bases outside the gene matches: 5. The length of the CDR3 is 12 residues. Germline loops: CDR1 SGHVS, CDR2 FNYEAQ. CDR3 bases: TGTGCCAGCAGCAAAGGGGGCCCCGAGCAGTTCTTC. Translation gives CASSKGGPEQFF.

Points on this clone: The junction shows a germline mismatch at one end, possibly a read error. The gene calls are TRBV29-1 and TRBJ2-1; 9 nucleotides agree with TRBD2. The length of the CDR3 is 12 residues. The germline CDR1 and CDR2 sequences are SQVTM and ANQGSEA. CDR3 amino acids: CSAGGLYNEQFF. In nucleotides, the CDR3 is TGTTCCGCGGGAGGGCTTTACAATGAGCAGTTCTTC.

This sequence joins TRBV19 and TRBJ2-1; the match to TRBD2 covers 12 bases. J was trimmed by 6 bases and V by 6 bases; bases with no gene match: 6. In germline, CDR1 is LNHDA, CDR2 SQIVND (reference sequence). The CDR3 sequence is 15 residues long. CDR3 residues: CASRVLAGGPNEQFF. CDR3 sequence (DNA): TGTGCCAGTAGGGTCCTAGCGGGAGGGCCCAATGAGCAGTTCTTC.

The chain joins TRBV9 to TRBJ2-1; a possible D gene is TRBD1 (7 bases). The CDR3 length is 20 residues. Germline CDR1 reads SGDLS; CDR2 reads YYNGEE. V lost 3 bases, J lost 8 bases, and 33 bases lay in between. The CDR3 sequence: CASSDPLAGQPSQRSDEQFF. Written as DNA, the CDR3 is TGTGCCAGCAGCGACCCACTTGCGGGACAGCCATCTCAAAGAAGCGATGAGCAGTTCTTC.

The chain combines TRBV4-2 with TRBJ1-2, with D tentatively TRBD1 (5 bases). CDR3 length equals 12 residues. Germline CDR1 LGHNA, CDR2 YNFKEQ. Trimming cost V 8 bases and J 2 bases, with 9 bases left between them. CDR3 bases: TGTGCCAGCGGGGGGGAGAACTATGGCTACACCTTC. Its translation: CASGGENYGYTF.

In DNA, the CDR3 is TGTGCCAGCCTGTGGCCTGACACCGGGGAGCTGTTTTTT. This encodes CASLWPDTGELFF. The chain has TRBV19 and TRBJ2-2, with D uncertain. V dropped 9 bases and J dropped 3 bases, with 11 bases sitting between them. Germline-derived CDR1 and CDR2 are LNHDA and SQIVND (reference sequence). This CDR3 comprises 13 residues.

The gene calls are TRBV2 and TRBJ1-1; 8 bases are shared with TRBD1. CDR3 length: 15 amino acids. The V and J ends lost 4 bases and 5 bases, in that order; junction bases with no gene match: 9. CDR1 and CDR2 (germline): SNHLY, FYNNEI. Here the CDR3 reads CASSAWTGRVTEAFF. The CDR3 DNA is TGTGCCAGCAGTGCCTGGACAGGGCGAGTTACTGAAGCTTTCTTT.

For the CDR3, the DNA is TGTGCCAGCAAAATAGCGGGAGCCAAAAACATTCAGTACTTC. Translated, it gives CASKIAGAKNIQYF. The V call is TRBV27, the J call TRBJ2-4, with 7 bases matching TRBD2. CDR1 is MNHEY and CDR2 is SMNVEV in the germline V gene (reference sequence). With V trimmed by 7 bases and J by 0 bases, 3 bases remained unmatched. This CDR3 spans 14 amino acids.

This chain uses TRBV7-6 with TRBJ2-2; 10 nucleotides match TRBD2. Germline V gene sequence: CDR1 SGHVS, CDR2 FNYEAQ. The CDR3 runs 17 residues. Losses at the gene ends were 4 bases for V and 0 bases for J; bases not matched to a gene: 5. In DNA form, the CDR3 reads TGTGCCAGCAGCTCGCGGACTAGCGGAGCGAACACCGGGGAGCTGTTTTTT. Translation: CASSSRTSGANTGELFF.

This clone was recorded once. The CDR3 spells CASSLRVGAEAFF. The CDR3 DNA reads TGCGCCAGCAGCTTGAGGGTGGGGGCCGAAGCTTTCTTT. The chain is built from TRBV5-1 and TRBJ1-1; weak D call: TRBD1 (6 bases). Trimming cost V 1 base and J 8 bases, with 12 bases left between them. Per germline, CDR1 SGHRS and CDR2 YFSETQ. The CDR3 has 13 residues.

The genes are TRBV11-2 and TRBJ2-3; 10 nucleotides line up with TRBD2. This CDR3 spans 17 amino acids. V trimming: 6 bases; J trimming: 5 bases; junction bases outside the gene matches: 14. Germline V gene sequence: CDR1 SGHAT, CDR2 FQNNGV. The CDR3 spells CASRPMASGSNKDTQYF. CDR3 sequence (DNA): TGTGCCAGCAGGCCGATGGCTAGCGGGAGTAATAAAGATACGCAGTATTTT.

V usage is TRBV9 and J usage is TRBJ1-1; TRBD1 might be the D (5 bases). The germline gives CDR1 SGDLS, CDR2 YYNGEE. The CDR3 length is 17 residues. Trimming removed 3 bases from V and 11 bases from J, with 29 bases in between. The DNA for the CDR3 is TGTGCCAGCAGCGCCCTTGTACTCAGGGAAGACGACGTAGGCGCTTTCTTT. Amino acid sequence: CASSALVLREDDVGAFF.

J is TRBJ1-4 and V is TRBV2, with TRBD1 matching 7 bases. Germline CDR1 reads SNHLY; CDR2 reads FYNNEI. With 8 bases clipped from V and 8 bases from J, the junction kept 14 bases outside the gene matches. The CDR3 totals 15 residues. The CDR3 here is CASRDRGLAEEKLFF. In nucleotides, the CDR3 is TGTGCCAGCCGGGATAGGGGGCTTGCGGAGGAAAAACTGTTTTTT.

The V and J genes are TRBV27 and TRBJ2-7; 10 bases are a match to TRBD2. Looked up from germline, CDR1 is MNHEY and CDR2 is SMNVEV (reference sequence). CDR3 length: 14 amino acids. The V and J ends lost 4 bases and 5 bases, in that order; junction bases with no gene match: 5. This CDR3 is CASSSSGRVHEQYF. The CDR3 coding sequence is TGTGCCAGCAGTTCCAGCGGGAGGGTCCACGAGCAGTACTTC.

The gene calls are TRBV2 and TRBJ1-4, with a weak D call TRBD1 (6 bases). Looked up from germline, CDR1 is SNHLY and CDR2 is FYNNEI. This CDR3 is 14 amino acids long. V was pared by 4 bases and J by 8 bases, with 14 bases between. The DNA for the CDR3 is TGTGCCAGCAGTGCTTACAGGGTGGACGAAAAACTGTTTTTT. Amino acid sequence: CASSAYRVDEKLFF.

The J gene is TRBJ1-2, the V gene TRBV7-8; tentatively, D is TRBD1 (5 bases). Trimming stripped 5 bases from V and 5 bases from J, with 18 bases between. Germline assignment: CDR1 SGHVS and CDR2 FQNEAQ. The CDR3 is made up of 15 amino acids. CDR3 in DNA: TGTGCCAGCAGCCTGACAGCGGGGGTTATGTATGGCTACACCTTC. This gives the protein CASSLTAGVMYGYTF.

V and J are TRBV6-5 and TRBJ1-1; the D gene is possibly TRBD1 (5 bases). CDR1 MNHEY and CDR2 SVGAGI come from the germline V gene. CDR3 length equals 14 residues. Trimming removed 2 bases from V and 4 bases from J, with 11 bases in between. This CDR3 is CASSYGGIGTEAFF. As DNA, the CDR3 is TGTGCCAGCAGTTACGGGGGGATCGGCACTGAAGCTTTCTTT.

The chain recombines TRBV4-3 with TRBJ2-3, with TRBD2 matching 11 bases. The germline V gene has CDR1 LGHNA and CDR2 YSLEER. The CDR3 has 16 amino acids. The V and J ends lost 0 bases and 6 bases, in that order; junction bases with no gene match: 5. The CDR3 is CASSQDLAGGRDTQYF. For the CDR3, the DNA is TGCGCCAGCAGCCAAGATTTAGCGGGGGGGCGTGATACGCAGTATTTT.

The chain joins TRBV5-1 to TRBJ1-1, with no clear D. The CDR3 contains 14 residues. V shed 1 base and J shed 3 bases, with 10 bases lying between them. From germline, CDR1 is SGHRS and CDR2 YFSETQ. The CDR3 spells CASSLSGPHTEAFF. CDR3 DNA: TGCGCCAGCAGCTTGTCTGGGCCCCACACTGAAGCTTTCTTT. Full variable domain (missing parts from reference TRBV5-1 and TRBJ1-1): KAGVTQTPRYLIKTRGQQVTLSCSPISGHRSVSWYQQTPGQGLQFLFEYFSETQRNKGNFPGRFSGRQFSNSRSEMNVSTLELGDSALYLCASSLSGPHTEAFFGQGTRLTVV.